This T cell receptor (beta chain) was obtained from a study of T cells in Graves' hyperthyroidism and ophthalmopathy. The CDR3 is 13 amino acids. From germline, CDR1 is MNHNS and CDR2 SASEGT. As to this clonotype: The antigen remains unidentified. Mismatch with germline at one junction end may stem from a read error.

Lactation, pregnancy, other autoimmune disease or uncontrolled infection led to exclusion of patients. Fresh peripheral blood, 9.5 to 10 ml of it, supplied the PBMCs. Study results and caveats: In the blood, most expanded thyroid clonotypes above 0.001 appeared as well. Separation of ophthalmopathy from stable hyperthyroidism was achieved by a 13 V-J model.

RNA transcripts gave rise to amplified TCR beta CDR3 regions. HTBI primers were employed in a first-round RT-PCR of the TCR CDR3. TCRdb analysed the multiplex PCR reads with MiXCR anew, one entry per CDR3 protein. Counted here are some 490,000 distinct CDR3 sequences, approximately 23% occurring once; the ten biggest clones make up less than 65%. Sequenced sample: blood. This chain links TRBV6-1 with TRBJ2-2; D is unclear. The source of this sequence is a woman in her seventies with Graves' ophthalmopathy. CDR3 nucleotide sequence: TGTGCCAGCAGCGAAGTTCTTCTCGCGGAGCTGTTTTTT. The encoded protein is CASSEVLLAELFF.